This T cell receptor (beta chain) came from a study of T cell responses to AZD1222 COVID-19 vaccine. Whole-study context: Second-dose groups at about 4 or about 12 weeks were pooled.

Details on this clone: Antigen unknown.

The method was immunoSEQ multiplex PCR; TCRdb's version includes in-frame clones alone and lacks a portion of them. Here the sample spans over 150,000 clones, 80% to 90% being singletons. Study observations and caveats: White British people made up most donors, females outnumbered males, and clonal diversity was possibly underestimated. Only five to seven individuals given AZD1222 were seropositive at baseline.

V was shortened by 5 bases and J by 0 bases, with 14 bases between the two germline ends. The CDR3 has 15 residues. Germline V gene sequence: CDR1 SGHAT, CDR2 FQNNGV. This receptor was obtained from an adult in good health. V and J are TRBV11-2 and TRBJ2-7; D unclear. The source was peripheral blood, collected on day 0 of AZD1222 vaccination. CDR3 amino acids: CASSQAQGLSYEQYF. DNA of the CDR3: TGTGCCAGCAGCCAAGCGCAAGGCCTCTCCTACGAGCAGTACTTC.